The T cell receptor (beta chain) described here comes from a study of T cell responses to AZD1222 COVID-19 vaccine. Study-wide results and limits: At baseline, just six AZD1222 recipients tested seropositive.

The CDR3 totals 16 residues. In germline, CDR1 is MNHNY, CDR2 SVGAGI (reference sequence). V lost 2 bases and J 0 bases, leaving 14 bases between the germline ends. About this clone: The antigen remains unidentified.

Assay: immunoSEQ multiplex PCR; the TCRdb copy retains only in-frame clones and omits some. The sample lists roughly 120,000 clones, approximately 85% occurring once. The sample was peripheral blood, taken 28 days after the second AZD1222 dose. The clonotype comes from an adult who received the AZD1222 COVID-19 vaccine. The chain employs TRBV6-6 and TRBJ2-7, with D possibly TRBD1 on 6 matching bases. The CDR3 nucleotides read TGTGCCAGCAGTTACGATATAATAGGGGGCTCCTACGAGCAGTACTTC. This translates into CASSYDIIGGSYEQYF.